The rows below give T cell receptor beta chains drawn from one sample of a study of T cell responses to AZD1222 COVID-19 vaccine. Using immunoSEQ multiplex PCR, the repertoire was profiled, and TCRdb retains in-frame clones only, with some absent. The sample lists over 100,000 clones, around nine tenths seen once, with about 3.5% in the top ten. The specimen was peripheral blood, collected on day 0 of AZD1222 vaccination. The origin of the receptors is an adult in good health. Each CDR3 is given without its conserved first and last residue.

cdr3_length: 14
v_call: TRBV9
j_call: TRBJ1-4
cdr3_aa: ASSVGDRGLYEKLF

cdr3_length: 12
v_call: TRBV11-2
j_call: TRBJ1-6
cdr3_aa: ASSFGQGGSPLH

cdr3_length: 11
v_call: TRBV10-1
j_call: TRBJ2-1
cdr3_aa: ASSDRSRGEQF

cdr3_length: 11
v_call: TRBV6-1
j_call: TRBJ1-2
cdr3_aa: ASSEYGIYGYT

cdr3_length: 13
v_call: TRBV7-9
j_call: TRBJ2-7
cdr3_aa: ASSPRQGVAYEQY

cdr3_length: 12
v_call: TRBV10-3
j_call: TRBJ1-2
cdr3_aa: AISEPTVNYGYT

cdr3_length: 8
v_call: TRBV20-1
j_call: TRBJ1-2
cdr3_aa: SVSQGGYT

cdr3_length: 14
v_call: TRBV24-1
j_call: TRBJ1-5
cdr3_aa: ATSDLKTGTAQPQH

cdr3_length: 15
v_call: TRBV19
j_call: TRBJ1-1
cdr3_aa: ASSFPSRKLMNTEAF

cdr3_length: 12
v_call: TRBV19
j_call: TRBJ1-1
cdr3_aa: AVGSLWWDTEAF

cdr3_length: 14
v_call: TRBV24-1
j_call: TRBJ2-3
cdr3_aa: ATSDRTDSSTDTQY

cdr3_length: 11
v_call: TRBV12-3/TRBV12-4
j_call: TRBJ2-3
cdr3_aa: ASSYWVTDTQY

cdr3_length: 14
v_call: TRBV6-2/TRBV6-3
j_call: TRBJ1-2
cdr3_aa: ASSSLLQGLNYGYT

cdr3_length: 14
v_call: TRBV25-1
j_call: TRBJ1-2
cdr3_aa: ASSEAEGRNNYGYT

cdr3_length: 12
v_call: TRBV6-5
j_call: TRBJ1-2
cdr3_aa: ASRGAGRDHGYT

cdr3_length: 11
v_call: TRBV2
j_call: TRBJ1-1
cdr3_aa: ASRDRVHTEAF

cdr3_length: 11
v_call: TRBV12-3/TRBV12-4
j_call: TRBJ1-1
cdr3_aa: ASSLDNGSEAF

cdr3_length: 16
v_call: TRBV27
j_call: TRBJ1-4
cdr3_aa: ASSLSRDRGLGNEKLF

cdr3_length: 11
v_call: TRBV6-5
j_call: TRBJ1-5
cdr3_aa: ASRHRGNQPQH

cdr3_length: 13
v_call: TRBV5-1
j_call: TRBJ1-2
cdr3_aa: ASSLVLGTGYGYT

cdr3_length: 11
v_call: TRBV7-3
j_call: TRBJ1-1
cdr3_aa: ASSLLVNTEAF

cdr3_length: 14
v_call: TRBV19
j_call: TRBJ2-7
cdr3_aa: ASSIRDRASAHEQY

cdr3_length: 12
v_call: TRBV2
j_call: TRBJ1-1
cdr3_aa: ASTPDRVNTEAF

cdr3_length: 14
v_call: TRBV18
j_call: TRBJ1-5
cdr3_aa: ASSPTDYYSNQPQH

cdr3_length: 13
v_call: TRBV9
j_call: TRBJ2-3
cdr3_aa: ASSDRGPSTDTQY

cdr3_length: 16
v_call: TRBV19
j_call: TRBJ2-5
cdr3_aa: ASSIDSPGRGVQETQY

cdr3_length: 13
v_call: TRBV4-3
j_call: TRBJ1-1
cdr3_aa: ASSQEVQGTGEAF

cdr3_length: 13
v_call: TRBV18
j_call: TRBJ1-1
cdr3_aa: ASSPALGLHTEAF

cdr3_length: 11
v_call: TRBV10-3
j_call: TRBJ1-2
cdr3_aa: ATNQGFDYGYT

cdr3_length: 13
v_call: TRBV5-5
j_call: TRBJ2-2
cdr3_aa: ASSPWTGGAGELF

cdr3_length: 19
v_call: TRBV2
j_call: TRBJ2-1
cdr3_aa: ASSEGPHGRGGRISYNEQF

cdr3_length: 12
v_call: TRBV19
j_call: TRBJ2-5
cdr3_aa: ASSRGDRGETQY

cdr3_length: 15
v_call: TRBV24-1
j_call: TRBJ1-5
cdr3_aa: ATATGDGIMGNQPQH

cdr3_length: 12
v_call: TRBV5-1
j_call: TRBJ2-2
cdr3_aa: ASHEAPNTGELF

cdr3_length: 11
v_call: TRBV10-1
j_call: TRBJ1-2
cdr3_aa: ASSESGSYGYT

cdr3_length: 13
v_call: TRBV5-4
j_call: TRBJ1-4
cdr3_aa: ASRTGSATNEKLF

cdr3_length: 13
v_call: TRBV7-9
j_call: TRBJ2-5
cdr3_aa: ASSFGQGIGETQY

cdr3_length: 16
v_call: TRBV11-2
j_call: TRBJ1-3
cdr3_aa: ASSQSFIGQLSENTIY

cdr3_length: 11
v_call: TRBV7-2
j_call: TRBJ2-7
cdr3_aa: ASSPRRDYEQY

cdr3_length: 13
v_call: TRBV28
j_call: TRBJ1-2
cdr3_aa: ASSPTPGSIHGYT

cdr3_length: 14
v_call: TRBV11-1
j_call: TRBJ1-1
cdr3_aa: ASSLAGGRMNTEAF

cdr3_length: 14
v_call: TRBV5-6
j_call: TRBJ1-4
cdr3_aa: ASSFTGFWSNEKLF

cdr3_length: 13
v_call: TRBV2
j_call: TRBJ1-6
cdr3_aa: ASSEVRVRNSPLH

cdr3_length: 11
v_call: TRBV5-6
j_call: TRBJ1-1
cdr3_aa: ASRGNYNTEAF

cdr3_length: 12
v_call: TRBV12-5
j_call: TRBJ1-1
cdr3_aa: ASGPPSGATEAF

cdr3_length: 11
v_call: TRBV4-1
j_call: TRBJ1-1
cdr3_aa: ASTSGVNTEAF

cdr3_length: 13
v_call: TRBV6-5
j_call: TRBJ2-7
cdr3_aa: ASSPTGTPLYEQY

cdr3_length: 12
v_call: TRBV6-5
j_call: TRBJ1-1
cdr3_aa: ASSFRTGGTEAF

cdr3_length: 11
v_call: TRBV27
j_call: TRBJ1-4
cdr3_aa: ASSFRGDEKLF

cdr3_length: 11
v_call: TRBV9
j_call: TRBJ1-2
cdr3_aa: ASVRGFDYGYT

cdr3_length: 11
v_call: TRBV25-1
j_call: TRBJ1-5
cdr3_aa: ASSEPGDKPQH

cdr3_length: 10
v_call: TRBV29-1
j_call: TRBJ1-5
cdr3_aa: SVGDRDQPQH

cdr3_length: 8
v_call: TRBV29-1
j_call: TRBJ1-1
cdr3_aa: SVVNTEAF

cdr3_length: 15
v_call: TRBV5-1
j_call: TRBJ2-2
cdr3_aa: ASSFYLTASNTGELF

cdr3_length: 13
v_call: TRBV7-3
j_call: TRBJ2-3
cdr3_aa: ASSWIAGATDTQY

cdr3_length: 15
v_call: TRBV4-3
j_call: TRBJ1-6
cdr3_aa: ASSQAAMTGGESPLH

cdr3_length: 12
v_call: TRBV10-1
j_call: TRBJ1-2
cdr3_aa: ASSEQSTGYGYT

cdr3_length: 16
v_call: TRBV6-1
j_call: TRBJ1-1
cdr3_aa: ASSEGTGTGVLSTEAF

cdr3_length: 12
v_call: TRBV11-2
j_call: TRBJ2-1
cdr3_aa: ASQTGTQYNEQF